This T cell receptor beta chain was captured in a study of T cell repertoires and leukemia-associated antigens. Turning to the study itself: Samples yielded about 3 to 5.0 million effective reads each, approximately 17 million overall.

The germline gives CDR1 DFQATT, CDR2 SNEGSKA (reference sequence). Deletions cut 4 bases from V and 7 bases from J, with 20 bases between. The CDR3 has 15 amino acids. As concerns this clonotype: What it binds is unknown.

Whole-study findings and limits: No direct test of specificity or function was done for expanded clones. No significant group difference appeared in Vbeta, Jbeta or VDJ counts.

TCRdb reanalysed the 5' RACE reads using MiXCR and keeps one entry per CDR3 protein. The profile shows more than 12,000 distinct CDR3 sequences, approximately 37% of them singletons. This chain uses TRBV20-1 with TRBJ2-1; D possibly corresponds to TRBD2 (6 bases). This receptor was taken from a female donor in good health. The sample comprised CD3+ T cells sorted from blood and cultured. In DNA, the CDR3 is TGCAGTGCTACCCTCGGGGGACGTCATGGTAATGAGCAGTTCTTC. Protein: CSATLGGRHGNEQFF.